The source of this TCR beta chain is a study of blood T cell repertoires in COVID-19. Study details: Donors in the United States, Italy and Spain gave samples during acute or convalescent COVID-19. T cells, B-cell-depleted T cells, or PBMCs supplied cDNA or gDNA.

In the source study's methods: Quantification of nucleated cells was approximated via reference gene primer amplification. Assay used: immunoSEQ multiplex PCR; TCRdb lists only in-frame clones, some missing. V, J and clone size are those of that table, while D and trimming were read from the DNA. The sample records about 140,000 clones, 76% being singletons. V was cut by 6 bases and J by 0 bases, with 9 bases left in between. From germline, CDR1 is MNHNY and CDR2 SVGAGI (reference sequence). The CDR3 length is 14 residues. This sequence originates from a woman of 80 years or more with active or convalescent COVID-19. Sequencing input: peripheral blood. This chain joins TRBV6-6 and TRBJ1-3; D remains ambiguous. As DNA, the CDR3 is TGTGCCAGCAGAGACTCGAGCTCTGGAAACACCATATATTTT. Translated: CASRDSSSGNTIYF.